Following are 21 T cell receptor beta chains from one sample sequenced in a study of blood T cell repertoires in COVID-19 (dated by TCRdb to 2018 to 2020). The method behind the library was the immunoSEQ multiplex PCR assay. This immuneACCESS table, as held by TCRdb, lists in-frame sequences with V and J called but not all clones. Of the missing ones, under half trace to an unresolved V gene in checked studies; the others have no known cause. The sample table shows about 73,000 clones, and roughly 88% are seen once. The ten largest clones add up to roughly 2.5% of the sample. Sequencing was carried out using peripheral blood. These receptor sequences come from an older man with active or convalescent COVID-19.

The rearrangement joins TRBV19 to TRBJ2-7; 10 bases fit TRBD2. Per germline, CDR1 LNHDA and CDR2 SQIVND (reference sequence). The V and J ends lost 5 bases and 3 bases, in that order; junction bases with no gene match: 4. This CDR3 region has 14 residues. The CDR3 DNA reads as TGTGCCAGTAGTGCCGGGACTAGCGACTACGAGCAGTACTTC. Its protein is CASSAGTSDYEQYF.

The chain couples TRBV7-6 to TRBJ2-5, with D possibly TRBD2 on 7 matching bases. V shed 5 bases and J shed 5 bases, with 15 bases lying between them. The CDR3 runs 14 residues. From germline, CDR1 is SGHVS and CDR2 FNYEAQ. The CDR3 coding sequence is TGTGCCAGCAGCCCCGGCGGGGGCTCGGAGACCCAGTACTTC. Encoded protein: CASSPGGGSETQYF. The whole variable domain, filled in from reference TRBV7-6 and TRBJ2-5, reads GAGVSQSPRYKVTKRGQDVALRCDPISGHVSLYWYRQALGQGPEFLTYFNYEAQQDKSGLPNDRFSAERPEGSISTLTIQRTEQRDSAMYRCASSPGGGSETQYFGPGTRLLVL.

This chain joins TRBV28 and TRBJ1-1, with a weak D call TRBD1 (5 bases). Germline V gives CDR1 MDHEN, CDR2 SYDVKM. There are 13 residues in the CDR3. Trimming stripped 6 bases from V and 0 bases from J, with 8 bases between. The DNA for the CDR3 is TGTGCCAGCAGAGACAGCTTGAACACTGAAGCTTTCTTT. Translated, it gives CASRDSLNTEAFF.

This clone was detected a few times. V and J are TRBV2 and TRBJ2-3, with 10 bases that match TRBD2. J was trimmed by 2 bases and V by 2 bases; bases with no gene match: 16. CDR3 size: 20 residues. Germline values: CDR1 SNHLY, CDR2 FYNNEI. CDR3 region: CASSEPGSSGRLEDTDTQYF. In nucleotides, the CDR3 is TGTGCCAGCAGTGAACCCGGGAGTAGCGGGAGGCTAGAGGACACAGATACGCAGTATTTT.

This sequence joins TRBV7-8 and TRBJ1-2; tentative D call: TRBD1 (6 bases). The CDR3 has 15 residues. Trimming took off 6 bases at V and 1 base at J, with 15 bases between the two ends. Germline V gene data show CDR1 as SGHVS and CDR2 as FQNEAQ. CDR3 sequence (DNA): TGTGCCAGCAGTCTCCGACAGGCCTTTAACTATGGCTACACCTTC. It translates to CASSLRQAFNYGYTF.

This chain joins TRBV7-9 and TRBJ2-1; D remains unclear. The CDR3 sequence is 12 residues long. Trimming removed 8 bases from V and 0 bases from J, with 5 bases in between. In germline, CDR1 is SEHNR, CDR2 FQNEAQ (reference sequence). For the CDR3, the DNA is TGTGCCAGCGGAGTCTCCTACAATGAGCAGTTCTTC. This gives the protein CASGVSYNEQFF.

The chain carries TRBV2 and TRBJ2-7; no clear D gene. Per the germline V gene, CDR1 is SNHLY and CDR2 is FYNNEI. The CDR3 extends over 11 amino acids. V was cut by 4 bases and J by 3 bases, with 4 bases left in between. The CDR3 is CASSGLYEQYF. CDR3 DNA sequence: TGTGCCAGCAGTGGACTCTACGAGCAGTACTTC.

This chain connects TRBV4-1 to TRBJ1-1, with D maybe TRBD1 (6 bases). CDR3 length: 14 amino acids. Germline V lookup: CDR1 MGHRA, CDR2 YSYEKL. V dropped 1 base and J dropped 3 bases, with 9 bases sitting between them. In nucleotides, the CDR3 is TGCGCCAGCAGCCAAGCAGGGGAGTACACTGAAGCTTTCTTT. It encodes CASSQAGEYTEAFF.

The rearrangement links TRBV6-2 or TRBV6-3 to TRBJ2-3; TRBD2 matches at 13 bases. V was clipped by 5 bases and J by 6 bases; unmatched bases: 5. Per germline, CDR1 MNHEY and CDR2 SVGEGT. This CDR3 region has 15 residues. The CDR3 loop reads CASSPGLAGSDTQYF. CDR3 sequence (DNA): TGTGCCAGCAGTCCGGGACTAGCGGGAAGCGATACGCAGTATTTT.

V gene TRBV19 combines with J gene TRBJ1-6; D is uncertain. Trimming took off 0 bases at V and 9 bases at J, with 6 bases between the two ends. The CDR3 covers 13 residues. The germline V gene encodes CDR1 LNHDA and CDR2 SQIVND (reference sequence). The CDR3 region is CASSIDLVSPLHF. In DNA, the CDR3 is TGTGCCAGTAGTATAGATCTCGTTTCACCCCTCCACTTT.

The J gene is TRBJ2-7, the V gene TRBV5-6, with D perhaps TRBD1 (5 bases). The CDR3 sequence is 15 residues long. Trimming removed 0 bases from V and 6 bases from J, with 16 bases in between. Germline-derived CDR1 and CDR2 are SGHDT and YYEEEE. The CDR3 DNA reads TGTGCCAGCAGCTTGGAAGCCATGACAGTTTCCGAGCAGTACTTC. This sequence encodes CASSLEAMTVSEQYF.

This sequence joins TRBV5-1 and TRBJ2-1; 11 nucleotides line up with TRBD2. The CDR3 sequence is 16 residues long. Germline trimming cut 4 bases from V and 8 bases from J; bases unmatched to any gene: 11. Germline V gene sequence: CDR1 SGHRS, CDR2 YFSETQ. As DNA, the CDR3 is TGCGCCAGCAGCCGTCGCACTAGCGGGAGTCGGGATGAGCAGTTCTTC. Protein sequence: CASSRRTSGSRDEQFF.

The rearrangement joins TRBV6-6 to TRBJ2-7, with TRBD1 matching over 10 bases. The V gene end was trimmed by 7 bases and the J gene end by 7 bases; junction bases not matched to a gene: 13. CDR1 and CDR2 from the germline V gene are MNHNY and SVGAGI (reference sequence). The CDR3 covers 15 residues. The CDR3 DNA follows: TGTGCCAGCACCGAACGGAGACAGGGGGCGAGGGAGCAGTACTTC. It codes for CASTERRQGAREQYF.

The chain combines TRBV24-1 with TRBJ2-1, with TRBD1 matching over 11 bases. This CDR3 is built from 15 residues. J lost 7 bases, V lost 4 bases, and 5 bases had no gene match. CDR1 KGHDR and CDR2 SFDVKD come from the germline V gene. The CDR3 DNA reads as TGTGCCACCAGTGACCCCGGACAGGGGGCTAATGAGCAGTTCTTC. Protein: CATSDPGQGANEQFF.

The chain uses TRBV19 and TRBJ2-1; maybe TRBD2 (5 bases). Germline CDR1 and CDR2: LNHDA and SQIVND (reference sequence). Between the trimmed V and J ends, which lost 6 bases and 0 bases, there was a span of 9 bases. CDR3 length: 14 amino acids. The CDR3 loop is CASREDPSYNEQFF. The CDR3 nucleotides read TGTGCCAGTAGGGAGGACCCCTCCTACAATGAGCAGTTCTTC.

This CDR3 reads CASSLAGATYEQYF. As DNA, the CDR3 is TGTGCCAGCAGCTTAGCGGGGGCTACCTACGAGCAGTACTTC. The V and J genes are TRBV7-2 and TRBJ2-7, with D perhaps TRBD1 (6 bases). Germline V lookup: CDR1 SGHTA, CDR2 FQGNSA. V was trimmed by 0 bases and J by 2 bases, leaving 8 bases between them. The CDR3 sequence is 14 residues long.

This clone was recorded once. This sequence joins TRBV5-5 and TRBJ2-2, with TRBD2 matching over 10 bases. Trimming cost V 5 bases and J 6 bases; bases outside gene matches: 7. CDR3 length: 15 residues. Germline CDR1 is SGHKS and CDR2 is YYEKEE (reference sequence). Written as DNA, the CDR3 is TGTGCCAGCAGAGCTAGCGGGAGATTTGCCGGGGAGCTGTTTTTT. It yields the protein CASRASGRFAGELFF.

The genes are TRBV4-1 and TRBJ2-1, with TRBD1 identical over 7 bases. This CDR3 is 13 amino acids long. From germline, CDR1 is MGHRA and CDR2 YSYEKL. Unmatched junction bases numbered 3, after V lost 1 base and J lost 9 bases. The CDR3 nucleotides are TGCGCCAGCAGCCAAGTCAGGGGGACTGAGCAGTTCTTC. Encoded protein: CASSQVRGTEQFF.

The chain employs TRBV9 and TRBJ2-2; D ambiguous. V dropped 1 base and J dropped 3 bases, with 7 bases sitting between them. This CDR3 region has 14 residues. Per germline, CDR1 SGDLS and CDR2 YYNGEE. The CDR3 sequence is CASSVHKDTGELFF. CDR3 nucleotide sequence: TGTGCCAGCAGCGTACACAAAGACACCGGGGAGCTGTTTTTT. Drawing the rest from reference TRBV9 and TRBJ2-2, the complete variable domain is DSGVTQTPKHLITATGQRVTLRCSPRSGDLSVYWYQQSLDQGLQFLIQYYNGEERAKGNILERFSAQQFPDLHSELNLSSLELGDSALYFCASSVHKDTGELFFGEGSRLTVL.

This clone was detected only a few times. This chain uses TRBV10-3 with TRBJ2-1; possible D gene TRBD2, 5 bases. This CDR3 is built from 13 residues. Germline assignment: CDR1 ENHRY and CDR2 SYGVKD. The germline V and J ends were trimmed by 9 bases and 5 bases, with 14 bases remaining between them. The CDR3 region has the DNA TGTGCCATTCGGCGGGCAGAGCACAATGAGCAGTTCTTC. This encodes CAIRRAEHNEQFF.

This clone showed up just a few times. The CDR3 sequence is CASSATPGTGLQSPLHF. Here the CDR3 DNA reads TGTGCCAGCAGCGCAACACCCGGGACAGGGTTGCAATCACCCCTCCACTTT. This rearrangement joins TRBV9 to TRBJ1-6; 9 positions agree with TRBD1. The CDR3 runs 17 residues. Unmatched junction bases numbered 14, after V lost 3 bases and J lost 10 bases. Germline CDR1 is SGDLS and CDR2 is YYNGEE.